This T cell receptor (beta chain) was sequenced during a study of OX40 agonist ivuxolimab in advanced cancers. Study summary: It was permissible to have had prior anti-PD-1, anti-PD-L1 or anti-CTLA-4 therapy, and around 41% had some. A partial response was reached by three patients: one with hepatocellular carcinoma and two with cutaneous melanoma. Overall study findings and caveats: Researchers did not establish what antigens the expanded peripheral T cells target.

The table came from immunoSEQ multiplex PCR; TCRdb's copy has only in-frame clones and leaves some out. The sample lists some 9,800 clones, just over 75% occurring once. The CDR3 has 13 amino acids. V lost 0 bases and J 1 base, leaving 3 bases between the germline ends. Germline V lookup: CDR1 MGHRA, CDR2 YSYEKL. This clone was detected only once. What it binds is unknown. Peripheral blood came from all dose cohorts at three timepoints. The sequenced sample was CD4+ or CD8+ T cells sorted from blood, obtained in a trial of the OX40 agonist ivuxolimab. This TCR was recovered from an adult with an advanced solid tumor such as melanoma, head and neck, liver or kidney cancer. V is TRBV4-1 and J is TRBJ1-1; D is ambiguous. CDR3 sequence (DNA): TGCGCCAGCAGCCAAGAAAAGAACACTGAAGCTTTCTTT. It specifies CASSQEKNTEAFF.